The present entry profiles one T cell receptor (beta chain) with its context. Authors' processing steps: Researchers report that nucleated cell counts were estimated from reference gene primer amplification. The repertoire was sequenced with immunoSEQ multiplex PCR; TCRdb's copy has only in-frame clones and lacks some. From that table come the V and J calls and clone size; the DNA was used to work out D and trimming. The sample holds some 70,000 clones, around 84% seen once. The ends were cut back, 7 bases at V and 4 bases at J, with 17 bases in the middle. The CDR3 length is 15 residues. Germline V gives CDR1 SNHLY, CDR2 FYNNEI. The data stem from a study of blood T cell repertoires in COVID-19. In the study overall: The origin of the acute and convalescent COVID-19 samples was the United States, Italy and Spain. PBMCs, B-cell-depleted T cells, or T cells were the source of the cDNA or gDNA that made up the material.

The clonotype comes from a man in his fifties with active COVID-19. The gene calls are TRBV2 and TRBJ2-1; D possibly corresponds to TRBD1 (5 bases). The sequenced sample was peripheral blood. The CDR3 coding sequence is TGTGCCAGCACCACACAGGCTGTTGCTTACAATGAGCAGTTCTTC. Translating it yields CASTTQAVAYNEQFF.